This TCR beta chain emerged from a study of T cell responses to AZD1222 COVID-19 vaccine. Study-wide points: Only five or six people who got AZD1222 tested seropositive at baseline. Repertoire sampling occurred only after the peak T cell response. Females outnumbered males among donors, who were mostly white British; clonal diversity was possibly underestimated.

This clone was seen more than once but under ten times. Its antigen is currently unknown. The CDR3 contains 15 residues. In germline, CDR1 is SGHTA, CDR2 FQGNSA. The V and J ends lost 5 bases and 0 bases respectively, with 11 bases between them. This table comes from immunoSEQ multiplex PCR, and its TCRdb copy is limited to in-frame clones, with some not included. The sample lists 100,000 to 150,000 clones, more than 85% seen once, with 5% in the top ten. The rearrangement uses TRBV7-2 and TRBJ1-3; D is possibly TRBD1 (5 bases). Sequencing was performed on peripheral blood, taken 28 days after the second AZD1222 dose. This TCR came from an adult who received the AZD1222 COVID-19 vaccine. DNA of the CDR3: TGTGCCAGCAGCCCGCCGGGGCGCTCTGGAAACACCATATATTTT. Translation gives CASSPPGRSGNTIYF.